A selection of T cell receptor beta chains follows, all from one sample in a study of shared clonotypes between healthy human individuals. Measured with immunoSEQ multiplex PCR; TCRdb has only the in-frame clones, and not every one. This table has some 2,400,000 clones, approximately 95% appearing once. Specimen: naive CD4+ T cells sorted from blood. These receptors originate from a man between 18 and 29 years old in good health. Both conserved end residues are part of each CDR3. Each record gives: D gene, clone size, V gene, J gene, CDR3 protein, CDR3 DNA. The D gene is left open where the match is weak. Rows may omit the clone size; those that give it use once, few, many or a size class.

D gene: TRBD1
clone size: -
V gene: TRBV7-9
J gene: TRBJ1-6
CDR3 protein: CASSSVWTGNGNSPLHF
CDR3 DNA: TGTGCCAGCAGCTCAGTATGGACAGGGAATGGTAATTCACCCCTCCACTTT

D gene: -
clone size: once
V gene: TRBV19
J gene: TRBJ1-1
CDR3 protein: CASSIGRNTEAFF
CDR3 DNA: TGTGCCAGTAGTATAGGCAGGAACACTGAAGCTTTCTTT

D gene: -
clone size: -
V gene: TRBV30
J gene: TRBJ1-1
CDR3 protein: CAWSSQPATEAFF
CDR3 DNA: TGTGCCTGGAGTTCCCAGCCGGCCACTGAAGCTTTCTTT

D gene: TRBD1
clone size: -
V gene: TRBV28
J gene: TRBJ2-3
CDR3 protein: CASSSPGTEKADTQYF
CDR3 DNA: TGTGCCAGCAGTTCCCCCGGGACAGAGAAGGCAGATACGCAGTATTTT

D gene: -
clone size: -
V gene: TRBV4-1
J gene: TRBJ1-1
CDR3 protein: CASSQTRTFNTEAFF
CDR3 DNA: TGCGCCAGCAGCCAAACCCGGACCTTTAACACTGAAGCTTTCTTT

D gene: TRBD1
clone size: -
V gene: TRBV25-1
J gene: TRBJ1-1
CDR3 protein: CASSASRDRGLVAFF
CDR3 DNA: TGTGCCAGCAGTGCCTCTCGGGACAGGGGCCTAGTAGCTTTCTTT

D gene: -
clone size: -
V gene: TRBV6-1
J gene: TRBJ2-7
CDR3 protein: CASSEAHRGYEQYF
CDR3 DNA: TGTGCCAGCAGTGAAGCGCATAGGGGCTACGAGCAGTACTTC

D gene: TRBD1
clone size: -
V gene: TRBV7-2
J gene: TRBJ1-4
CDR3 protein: CASSLLSGQFNEKLFF
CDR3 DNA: TGTGCCAGCAGCCTCTTATCGGGACAGTTTAATGAAAAACTGTTTTTT

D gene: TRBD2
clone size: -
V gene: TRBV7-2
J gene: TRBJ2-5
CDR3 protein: CASRVVSGGSQETQYF
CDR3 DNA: TGTGCCAGCAGGGTCGTCTCGGGGGGGAGCCAAGAGACCCAGTACTTC

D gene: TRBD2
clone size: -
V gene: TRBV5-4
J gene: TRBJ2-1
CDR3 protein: CASNTGGTSEIYNEQFF
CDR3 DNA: TGTGCCAGCAACACCGGGGGGACTAGCGAGATCTACAATGAGCAGTTCTTC

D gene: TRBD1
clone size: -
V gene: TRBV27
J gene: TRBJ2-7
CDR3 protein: CASSTHRQGHIYEQYF
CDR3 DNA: TGTGCCAGCAGTACCCATCGACAGGGGCACATTTACGAGCAGTACTTC

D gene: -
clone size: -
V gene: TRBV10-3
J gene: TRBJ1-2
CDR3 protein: CAISEYIGYGYTF
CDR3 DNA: TGTGCCATCAGTGAGTATATCGGCTATGGCTACACCTTC

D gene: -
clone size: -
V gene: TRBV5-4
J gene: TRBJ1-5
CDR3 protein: CASSRGPESNQPQHF
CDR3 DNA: TGTGCCAGCAGCAGGGGTCCTGAGAGCAATCAGCCCCAGCATTTT

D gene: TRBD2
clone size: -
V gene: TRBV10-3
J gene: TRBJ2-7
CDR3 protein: CAISESGTNYEQYF
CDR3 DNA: TGTGCCATCAGTGAGTCGGGGACTAACTACGAGCAGTACTTC

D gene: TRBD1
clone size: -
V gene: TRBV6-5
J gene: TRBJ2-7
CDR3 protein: CASSYSETGVYEQYF
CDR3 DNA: TGTGCCAGCAGTTACTCGGAGACAGGGGTGTACGAGCAGTACTTC

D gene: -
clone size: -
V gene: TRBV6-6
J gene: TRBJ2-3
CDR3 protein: CASSYREADTQYF
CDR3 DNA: TGTGCCAGCAGTTACCGGGAAGCAGATACGCAGTATTTT

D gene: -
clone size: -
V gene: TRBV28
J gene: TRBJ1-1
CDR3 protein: CASSLRQTEAFF
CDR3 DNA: TGTGCCAGCAGTTTGAGGCAGACCGAAGCTTTCTTT

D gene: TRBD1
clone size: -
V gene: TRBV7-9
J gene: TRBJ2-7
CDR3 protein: CASSLVEKQGVPYEQYF
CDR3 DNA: TGTGCCAGCAGCTTAGTCGAAAAGCAGGGGGTCCCCTACGAGCAGTACTTC

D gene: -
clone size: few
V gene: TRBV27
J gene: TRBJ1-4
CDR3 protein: CASSQQGTNEKLFF
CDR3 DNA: TGTGCCAGCAGCCAGCAGGGAACGAATGAAAAACTGTTTTTT

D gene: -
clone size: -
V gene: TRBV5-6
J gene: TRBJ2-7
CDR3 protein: CASSQGPSYEQYF
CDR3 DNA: TGTGCCAGCTCACAAGGTCCGTCCTACGAGCAGTACTTC

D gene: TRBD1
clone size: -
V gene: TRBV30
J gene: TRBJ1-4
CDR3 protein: CAWSMTGSLVKLFF
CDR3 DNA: TGTGCCTGGAGTATGACAGGGTCGCTGGTAAAACTGTTTTTT

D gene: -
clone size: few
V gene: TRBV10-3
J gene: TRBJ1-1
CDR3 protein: CAIRAGNEAFF
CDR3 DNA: TGTGCCATCAGAGCAGGGAATGAAGCTTTCTTT

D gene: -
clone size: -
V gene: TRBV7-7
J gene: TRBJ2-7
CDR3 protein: CASSELTGSEQYF
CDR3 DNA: TGTGCTAGCAGCGAACTCACAGGGTCCGAGCAGTACTTC

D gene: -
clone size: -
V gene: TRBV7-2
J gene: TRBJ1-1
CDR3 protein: CASSFSGVNTEAFF
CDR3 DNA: TGTGCCAGCAGCTTTTCAGGGGTAAACACTGAAGCTTTCTTT

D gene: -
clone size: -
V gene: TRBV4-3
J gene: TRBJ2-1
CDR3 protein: CASSLSGSSYNEQFF
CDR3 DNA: TGCGCCAGCAGCTTGTCGGGGAGCTCCTACAATGAGCAGTTCTTC

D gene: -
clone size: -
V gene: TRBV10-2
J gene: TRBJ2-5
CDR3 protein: CASSRFAGQNQETQYF
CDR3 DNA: TGCGCCAGCAGTCGTTTTGCGGGTCAGAACCAAGAGACCCAGTACTTC

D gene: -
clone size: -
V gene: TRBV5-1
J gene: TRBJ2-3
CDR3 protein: CASSLGGQPTDTQYF
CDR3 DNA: TGCGCCAGCAGCTTGGGTGGACAGCCAACAGATACGCAGTATTTT

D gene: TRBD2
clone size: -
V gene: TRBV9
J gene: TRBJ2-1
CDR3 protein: CASSVRSGRAYNEQFF
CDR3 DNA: TGTGCCAGCAGCGTAAGATCCGGGAGGGCCTACAATGAGCAGTTCTTC

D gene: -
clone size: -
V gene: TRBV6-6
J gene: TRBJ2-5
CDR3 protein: CASSSDGTMETQYF
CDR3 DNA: TGTGCCAGCAGTTCGGACGGAACCATGGAGACCCAGTACTTC

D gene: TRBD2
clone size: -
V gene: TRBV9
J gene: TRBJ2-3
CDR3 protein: CASSMGLAGGPSTDTQYF
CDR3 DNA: TGTGCCAGCAGCATGGGACTAGCGGGAGGGCCTTCCACAGATACGCAGTATTTT

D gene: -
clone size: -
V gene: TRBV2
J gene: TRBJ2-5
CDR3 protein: CASSKGQGVETQYF
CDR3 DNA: TGTGCCAGCAGTAAAGGGCAGGGAGTGGAGACCCAGTACTTC

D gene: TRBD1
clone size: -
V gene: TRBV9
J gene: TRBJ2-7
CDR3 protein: CASSVTSQGAREQYF
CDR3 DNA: TGTGCCAGCAGCGTTACCTCACAGGGGGCGCGAGAGCAGTACTTC

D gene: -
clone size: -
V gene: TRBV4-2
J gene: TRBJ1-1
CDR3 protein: CASSQDITSRNTEAFF
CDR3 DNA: TGTGCCAGCAGCCAAGATATCACCTCACGGAACACTGAAGCTTTCTTT

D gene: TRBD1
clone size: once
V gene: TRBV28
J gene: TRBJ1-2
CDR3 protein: CASLQGQANYGYTF
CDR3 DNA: TGTGCCAGCCTTCAAGGACAGGCTAACTATGGCTACACCTTC

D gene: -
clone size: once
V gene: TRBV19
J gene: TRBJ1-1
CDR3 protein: CASSSGLTNTEAFF
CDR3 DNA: TGTGCCAGTAGTTCGGGACTGACAAACACTGAAGCTTTCTTT

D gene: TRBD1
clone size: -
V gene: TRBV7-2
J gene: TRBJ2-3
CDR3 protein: CASSIQGDPLLF
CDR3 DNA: TGTGCCAGCAGCATTCAGGGGGACCCCCTACTTTTT

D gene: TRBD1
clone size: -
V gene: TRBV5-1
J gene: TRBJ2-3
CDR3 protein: CASSLAVQGATDTQYF
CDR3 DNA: TGCGCCAGCAGCTTGGCAGTACAGGGGGCCACAGATACGCAGTATTTT